The next 8 T cell receptor beta chains were all read from a single sample in a study of identical twins. TCRdb analysed the 5' RACE reads with MiXCR anew, one entry per CDR3 protein. Among about 520,000 distinct CDR3 sequences listed, around 20% were seen once. These data were likewise used in another study, on T cells expressing NK-cell markers.

The sample comprised CD4+ T cells sorted from blood. The receptor set was obtained from a young woman in good health.

This clonotype was counted only a few times. The CDR3 spells CASSQGPIGIGTSSYEQYF. In nucleotides, the CDR3 is TGCGCCAGCAGCCAAGGGCCTATCGGTATTGGGACCAGCTCCTACGAGCAGTACTTC. The J gene is TRBJ2-7, the V gene TRBV4-3; the D gene could be TRBD1 or TRBD2 (5 bases each). Germline assignment: CDR1 LGHNA and CDR2 YSLEER. The CDR3 consists of 19 residues. V was shortened by 1 base and J by 0 bases, with 22 bases between the two germline ends.

This clonotype came up a few times. The chain joins TRBV10-2 to TRBJ2-7, with D maybe TRBD1 (6 bases). The CDR3 is 11 residues long. V shed 11 bases and J shed 7 bases, with 15 bases lying between them. Germline values: CDR1 WSHSY, CDR2 SAAADI. CDR3 bases: TGCGCCGCCACAACAGGGTGGGAGCAGTACTTC. Residues: CAATTGWEQYF.

The rearrangement joins TRBV5-1 to TRBJ2-2, with D perhaps TRBD1 (5 bases). CDR1 SGHRS and CDR2 YFSETQ come from the germline V gene. This CDR3 contains 15 residues. The ends were cut back, 1 base at V and 3 bases at J, with 10 bases in the middle. The CDR3 bases are TGCGCCAGCAGCTTGATGGACATCCACACCGGGGAGCTGTTTTTT. Protein: CASSLMDIHTGELFF.

Ten or more counts support this clonotype. The CDR3 sequence is CASVRANLGGNTIYF. The CDR3 bases are TGTGCCAGCGTTAGGGCTAACTTAGGGGGAAACACCATATATTTT. J is TRBJ1-3 and V is TRBV12-3 or TRBV12-4; D gene uncertain. V lost 8 bases to trimming and J lost 4 bases, with 18 bases between them. The CDR3 has 15 residues.

The chain is built from TRBV12-3 or TRBV12-4 and TRBJ2-5; D may be TRBD1 (6 bases). Trimming took 4 bases from V and 5 from J, leaving 17 bases between them. CDR3 size: 15 residues. DNA for the CDR3: TGTGCCAGCAGTTCCGGGACGAGGGGGTTGGAGACCCAGTACTTC. It is translated as CASSSGTRGLETQYF.

The chain employs TRBV20-1 and TRBJ2-7; 10 bases match TRBD2. Germline CDR1 reads DFQATT; CDR2 reads SNEGSKA (reference sequence). V lost 4 bases, J lost 4 bases, and 13 bases stayed unmatched. The CDR3 spans 16 residues. The CDR3 nucleotides are TGCAGTGCTATATATCTAACTGAGCGGGGGGGGTACGAGCAGTACTTC. Translated: CSAIYLTERGGYEQYF.

This sequence joins TRBV9 and TRBJ1-2; D not certain. Germline V gives CDR1 SGDLS, CDR2 YYNGEE. There are 13 residues in the CDR3. Deletions cut 2 bases from V and 8 bases from J, with 13 bases between. The CDR3 region is CASSVRARQGYTF. The CDR3 DNA follows: TGTGCCAGCAGCGTGAGGGCCAGGCAAGGCTACACCTTC.

This clonotype turned up a few times. This sequence joins TRBV12-3 or TRBV12-4 and TRBJ2-7; D is unresolved. The CDR3 loop spans 16 amino acids. Trimming pared 8 bases from V and 0 bases from J, leaving 20 bases between. In DNA form, the CDR3 reads TGTGCCAGCGCAAATTCCGGCGGTAAACACTCCTACGAGCAGTACTTC. Amino acid sequence: CASANSGGKHSYEQYF.